A selection of T cell receptor beta chains follows, all from one sample in a study of patients and donors after allogeneic stem cell transplantation. Each CDR3 protein gets one entry after TCRdb re-called the RT-PCR reads with MiXCR. This sample carries over 150,000 distinct CDR3 sequences, approximately 28% of them seen once, and the ten largest clones take approximately 3%. The sequenced sample consisted of blood, either unsorted or a sorted T cell fraction (not recorded which). These receptors came from a human donor who was either an allogeneic HSCT recipient or a stem cell or donor lymphocyte infusion donor (not recorded which). It is not recorded whose cells these are; they may come from a transplant donor. CDR3s include the opening cysteine and the closing phenylalanine or tryptophan. The D gene is left open where the match is weak. A row's size may be missing; if present it is once, few, many or a size class.

- once TRBJ2-7 TRBV21-1 TGTGCCAGCAGCAATCCCCGCAAGGGAGGGGCTAGAGAGCAGTACTTC CASSNPRKGGAREQYF
- - TRBJ2-7 TRBV9 TGTGCCAGCAGCGTAGATGGGAGATCCTACGAGCAGTACTTC CASSVDGRSYEQYF
- few TRBJ2-7 TRBV15 TGTGCCACCAGCAGAGACCGGCAATACAGGCCCTCCTACGAGCAGTACTTC CATSRDRQYRPSYEQYF
- - TRBJ1-6 TRBV5-1 TGCGCCAGCAGCCCTGATACATCCAATTCACCCCTCCACTTT CASSPDTSNSPLHF
- many TRBJ1-5 TRBV29-1 TGCAGCGTTGAACTAAGGAGGAAAGGGCCCCAGCATTTT CSVELRRKGPQHF
- few TRBJ2-4 TRBV29-1 TGCAGCGTTGTCGGGTGGAACATTCAGTACTTC CSVVGWNIQYF
- few TRBJ2-7 TRBV7-7 TGTGCTAGCAGCTTAGATGGAGAACCTTCTTTGGAGCAGTACTTC CASSLDGEPSLEQYF
TRBD2 - TRBJ2-1 TRBV2 TGTGCCAGCAGTGTGACTAGCGGGGAGGAGCAGTTCTTC CASSVTSGEEQFF
TRBD1 few TRBJ1-1 TRBV18 TGTGCCAGCTCCGGGGGACAGGGGGACACTGAAGCTTTCTTT CASSGGQGDTEAFF
TRBD2 many TRBJ2-3 TRBV6-1 TGTGCCAGCAGTGAATCCCTAGCGGGAGTAGGAGATACGCAGTATTTT CASSESLAGVGDTQYF
TRBD2 - TRBJ2-3 TRBV12-3/TRBV12-4 TGTGCCAGCAGCCGAGGTATAGCGGGAGGGCCAACGCAGTATTTT CASSRGIAGGPTQYF
- - TRBJ2-5 TRBV24-1 TGTGCCACTGCCCCCGGCGTGGGGGAGACCCAGTACTTC CATAPGVGETQYF
TRBD2 - TRBJ2-3 TRBV12-3/TRBV12-4 TGTGCCAGCAGTTTAGGGCGGACTAGGGGCCCAGATACGCAGTATTTT CASSLGRTRGPDTQYF
- - TRBJ2-7 TRBV27 TGTGCCAGCAGTTTATCAGGACACTTCTACGAGCAGTACTTC CASSLSGHFYEQYF
TRBD2 - TRBJ2-1 TRBV20-1 TGCAGTGCTAGAGATCGTCGAGCGGGAGTCTTCGATGAGCAGTTCTTC CSARDRRAGVFDEQFF
- - TRBJ1-5 TRBV3-1 TGTGCCAGCAGCCAATTCACGAGCAATCAGCCCCAGCATTTT CASSQFTSNQPQHF
- few TRBJ1-6 TRBV5-6 TGTGCCAGCAGCTTGGCAGGGAGCAATTCACCCCTCCACTTT CASSLAGSNSPLHF
- few TRBJ2-4 TRBV12-3/TRBV12-4 TGTGCCAGCAGTTTGAGTCTAGCCAAAAACATTCAGTACTTC CASSLSLAKNIQYF
TRBD1 many TRBJ1-3 TRBV2 TGTGCCAGCACCATCCGGGACAGTGCGATATATTTT CASTIRDSAIYF
- - TRBJ1-1 TRBV19 TGTGCCAGTAGTATCCGACTGAGGAACACTGAAGCTTTCTTT CASSIRLRNTEAFF
- - TRBJ1-1 TRBV7-9 TGTGCCAGCAGCTTATACGGCACTGAAGCTTTCTTT CASSLYGTEAFF
- - TRBJ2-7 TRBV2 TGTGCCAGCAAGGTGGACTCCTCCTACGAGCAGTACTTC CASKVDSSYEQYF
- - TRBJ2-7 TRBV7-9 TGTGCCAGCAGCTTAGGCAGACTCTACGAGCAGTACTTC CASSLGRLYEQYF
- - TRBJ2-3 TRBV6-5 TGTGCCAGCAGGAGGGGATTCACAGATACGCAGTATTTT CASRRGFTDTQYF
TRBD1 - TRBJ1-1 TRBV7-2 TGTGCCAGCAGCTTATGGGAGGGGGCTTGGAACACTGAAGCTTTCTTT CASSLWEGAWNTEAFF
- many TRBJ1-2 TRBV9 TGTGCCAGCAGCGTAACCAGGGGCTATGGCTACACCTTC CASSVTRGYGYTF
- - TRBJ2-1 TRBV12-3/TRBV12-4 TGTGCCAGCAGGCCTACCCAAGCGGGCCTTGGGGGGCAGTTCTTC CASRPTQAGLGGQFF
- many TRBJ1-1 TRBV5-1 TGCGCCAGCAGCTTGGGAGGGCTTGAAGCTTTCTTT CASSLGGLEAFF
TRBD1 few TRBJ1-2 TRBV5-1 TGCGCCAGCAGCCTACCGGAGCAGGGGGGCTATGGCTACACCTTC CASSLPEQGGYGYTF
TRBD2 few TRBJ2-2 TRBV11-2 TGTGCCAGCAGCTTAGGAGGGGCGGGAGCAGGTGACACCGGGGAGCTGTTTTTT CASSLGGAGAGDTGELFF
- - TRBJ2-7 TRBV20-1 TGCAGTGCTAGTTCACCGGGGAGGACGGCCCTTTGGGAGCAGTACTTC CSASSPGRTALWEQYF
- - TRBJ2-2 TRBV12-3/TRBV12-4 TGTGCCAGCAGTCCCCGGGAGCTATACACCGGGGAGCTGTTTTTT CASSPRELYTGELFF
TRBD1 - TRBJ1-1 TRBV5-1 TGCGCCAGCAGCTTGAGGGCAGGGGGCGCGGGGACTGAAGCTTTCTTT CASSLRAGGAGTEAFF
TRBD2 few TRBJ2-2 TRBV5-1 TGCGCCAGCAGCGTGGGACTAGCGGGAGCAATCGGGGAGCTGTTTTTT CASSVGLAGAIGELFF
- - TRBJ1-6 TRBV18 TGTGCCAGCTCACCCCGGCGGGATAATTCACCCCTCCACTTT CASSPRRDNSPLHF
TRBD2 - TRBJ2-1 TRBV7-6 TGTGCCAGCAGCCGACTAGCGAATTACAATGAGCAGTTCTTC CASSRLANYNEQFF
- - TRBJ2-2 TRBV7-2 TGTGCCAGCAGCTCCGAGGTGCGGGGAAGGACCGGGGAGCTGTTTTTT CASSSEVRGRTGELFF
- many TRBJ1-5 TRBV5-6 TGTGCCAGCAGCTCTGGGGGCAGCAATCAGCCCCAGCATTTT CASSSGGSNQPQHF
- many TRBJ1-5 TRBV7-2 TGTGCCAGCAGTTCGGACGGCGATCAGCCCCAGCATTTT CASSSDGDQPQHF
- many TRBJ1-6 TRBV12-3/TRBV12-4 TGTGCCAGCTCCGGACAGCTTGATTCACCCCTCCACTTT CASSGQLDSPLHF
- - TRBJ1-4 TRBV15 TGTGCCACCAGCAGAGGCGGGGGAAAGGAGGAAAAACTGTTTTTT CATSRGGGKEEKLFF
TRBD2 many TRBJ2-2 TRBV12-3/TRBV12-4 TGTGCCAGCAGTTTAAAGGGGCTAGCGGGAACGACCGGGGAGCTGTTTTTT CASSLKGLAGTTGELFF
- few TRBJ1-1 TRBV5-1 TGCGCCAGCAGCTTGGGATTTGAGGGGCTTGAAGCTTTCTTT CASSLGFEGLEAFF
- - TRBJ2-1 TRBV5-1 TGCGCCAGCAGCTTGTGGCCTAACAATGAGCAGTTCTTC CASSLWPNNEQFF
TRBD1 - TRBJ1-6 TRBV20-1 TGCAGTGCTAGAGATGCGGGACAGGGGGATTCACCCCTCCACTTT CSARDAGQGDSPLHF
- - TRBJ1-1 TRBV9 TGTGCCAGCAGCCCCCTGTTAAGAACTGAAGCTTTCTTT CASSPLLRTEAFF